What follows is one TCR beta chain and its context. Sequenced by immunoSEQ multiplex PCR; TCRdb stores in-frame clones only, minus some. This table has fewer than 350,000 clones, roughly 87% appearing once. This specimen belongs to a study of blood T cell repertoires in COVID-19. The CDR3 length is 14 residues. CDR1 is MDHEN and CDR2 is SYDVKM in the germline V gene. Trimming took off 7 bases at V and 4 bases at J, with 13 bases between the two ends. The TCR comes from a man aged 25-45 years with COVID-19, enrolled during active disease. The gene calls are TRBV28 and TRBJ2-2, with D perhaps TRBD2 (7 bases). Sequences were obtained from peripheral blood. CDR3 DNA sequence: TGTGCCAGCACCTCACGGGGGGCCACCGGGGAGCTGTTTTTT. Its protein is CASTSRGATGELFF.